This TCR beta chain was captured by sequencing in a study of blood T cell repertoires in COVID-19. Whole-study context: Specimens from acute and convalescent COVID-19 originated in the United States, Italy and Spain. PBMCs, B-cell-depleted T cells, or T cells provided the cDNA or gDNA that made up the material.

The J segment lost 4 bases and the V segment lost 7 bases, leaving 5 bases of the junction unmatched. Germline values: CDR1 SNHLY, CDR2 FYNNEI. The CDR3 totals 14 residues. Methods used by the authors: The authors estimated nucleated cell counts from reference gene primer amplification. Sequencing was performed with immunoSEQ multiplex PCR; in TCRdb, only in-frame clones are kept and a portion is missing. V, J and clone size were drawn from that table, and D and trimming were deduced from the DNA. The table lists around 250,000 clones, approximately 82% of them singletons. Sample: peripheral blood. The source of this sequence is a man in his forties or fifties with active or convalescent COVID-19. The rearrangement joins TRBV2 to TRBJ1-4; 8 positions agree with TRBD1. CDR3 DNA sequence: TGTGCCAGCATGGAGACAGGGGTTAATGAAAAACTGTTTTTT. Its protein is CASMETGVNEKLFF.